This T cell receptor (beta chain) is drawn from a study of blood T cell repertoires in COVID-19. Study details: Samples came from the United States, Italy and Spain, spanning acute and convalescent COVID-19.

This CDR3 region has 16 residues. The germline CDR1 and CDR2 sequences are LNHDA and SQIVND (reference sequence). The germline V and J ends were trimmed by 3 bases and 7 bases, with 21 bases remaining between them. Participants' own reports of clinical history determined their cohort assignment. Here immunoSEQ multiplex PCR was the method, and the copy in TCRdb shows in-frame clones only, minus some. The profile shows about 200,000 clones, about 84% of them singletons. The source of this sequence is a middle-aged man with acute COVID-19. The chain combines TRBV19 with TRBJ2-5; a weak D match, TRBD1 (5 bases). The sample taken for sequencing was PBMCs or T cells enriched from blood (not recorded which). CDR3 sequence reads: CASSMTDSLFSGTQYF. CDR3 in DNA: TGTGCCAGTAGTATGACTGACAGCTTATTTTCAGGGACCCAGTACTTC.